Listed here are 17 T cell receptor beta chains from one sample, sequenced in a study of cytomegalovirus exposure and HLA in healthy donors. A multiplex PCR was run with 60 Vbeta primers and 13 Jbeta primers. Sequencing was performed with immunoSEQ multiplex PCR; in TCRdb, only in-frame clones are kept and a portion is missing. Among about 160,000 clones listed, over 60% were seen once. The sequencing input was PBMCs. The receptors originated from a woman aged 25 to 39 in good health and CMV-seronegative.

The rearrangement joins TRBV18 to TRBJ2-1; 9 positions match TRBD1. The germline gives CDR1 KGHSH, CDR2 LQKENI. Trimming removed 3 bases from V and 5 bases from J; junction bases left unmatched: 5. The CDR3 is made up of 15 amino acids. CDR3 nucleotides: TGTGCCAGCTCACCCCCGGGACAGGGTAACAATGAGCAGTTCTTC. Residues: CASSPPGQGNNEQFF.

This clone showed up just once. The chain uses TRBV28 and TRBJ1-1; no firm D call. Trimming cost V 2 bases and J 4 bases, with 11 bases left between them. Germline V lookup: CDR1 MDHEN, CDR2 SYDVKM. The CDR3 sequence is 14 residues long. The CDR3 sequence: CASSLGGVRTEAFF. CDR3 coding DNA: TGTGCCAGCAGTTTAGGAGGAGTACGCACTGAAGCTTTCTTT.

The chain recombines TRBV20-1 with TRBJ2-3, with TRBD1 as a possible D gene (6 bases). Germline lookup yields CDR1 DFQATT and CDR2 SNEGSKA (reference sequence). The CDR3 loop spans 11 amino acids. In nucleotides, the CDR3 is TGCAGCTTTGGACAGACAGATACGCAGTATTTT. Protein product: CSFGQTDTQYF.

This chain's CDR3 is CASSLAGNEQYF. In DNA form, the CDR3 reads TGTGCCAGCAGCTTGGCGGGGAACGAGCAGTACTTC. The V call is TRBV5-4, the J call TRBJ2-7; TRBD2 is a possible D gene (5 bases). This CDR3 is built from 12 residues. The V and J ends lost 0 bases and 5 bases respectively, with 6 bases between them. Per germline, CDR1 SGHNT and CDR2 YYREEE (reference sequence).

The chain recombines TRBV28 with TRBJ1-2, with 8 bases aligning to TRBD1. The V segment lost 6 bases and the J segment 14 bases; nucleotides outside the gene matches: 8. Germline lookup yields CDR1 MDHEN and CDR2 SYDVKM. The CDR3 loop spans 11 amino acids. The CDR3 loop is CASRRDRPWTF. As DNA, the CDR3 is TGTGCCAGCAGACGGGACAGGCCGTGGACCTTC.

The sample holds a few counts of this clone. The chain is built from TRBV7-9 and TRBJ1-5, with 9 positions matching TRBD1. This CDR3 is 17 amino acids long. Trimming cost V 3 bases and J 6 bases; bases outside gene matches: 12. Germline CDR1 and CDR2: SEHNR and FQNEAQ (reference sequence). This CDR3 reads CASSLSLTGGLGQPQHF. DNA for the CDR3: TGTGCCAGCAGCTTGAGTCTGACAGGGGGGTTAGGTCAGCCCCAGCATTTT.

The V and J genes are TRBV30 and TRBJ2-1; 7 nucleotides agree with TRBD2. In germline, CDR1 is GTSNPN, CDR2 SVGIG (reference sequence). The trim removed 2 bases at V and 10 bases at J, leaving 5 bases unmatched. This CDR3 contains 12 residues. The CDR3 DNA reads as TGTGCCTGGAGTCATCGAGCGGGGGAGCAGTTCTTC. Translated: CAWSHRAGEQFF.

The V call is TRBV21-1, the J call TRBJ1-5; the D call in the table, TRBD1, was not verified against the DNA. TRBV21-1 is a known pseudogene. This CDR3 is 15 amino acids long. The CDR3 bases are TGTGCCAGCAGCCCGCGACACCATAGCAATCAGCCCCAGCATTTT. Amino acid sequence: CASSPRHHSNQPQHF.

The CDR3 DNA follows: TGTGCCATCAGGGACAGGGTGAACACTGAAGCTTTCTTT. It codes for CAIRDRVNTEAFF. The rearrangement uses TRBV10-3 and TRBJ1-1; 8 bases map to TRBD1. The CDR3 has 13 residues. CDR1 is ENHRY, CDR2 SYGVKD, per germline. The J segment lost 0 bases and the V segment lost 6 bases, leaving 0 bases of the junction unmatched.

This clone has only one observation. The chain uses TRBV5-4 and TRBJ2-7; 7 bases fit TRBD1. V lost 4 bases to trimming and J lost 3 bases; unmatched junction nucleotides: 7. CDR3 length equals 14 residues. The germline V gene has CDR1 SGHNT and CDR2 YYREEE (reference sequence). In DNA, the CDR3 is TGTGCCAGCAGCCGACGGGACAGCAACTACGAGCAGTACTTC. This sequence encodes CASSRRDSNYEQYF.

This clone was counted a few times. This chain joins TRBV7-3 and TRBJ2-5, with no clear D. The CDR3 extends over 14 amino acids. V dropped 2 bases and J dropped 4 bases, with 11 bases sitting between them. From germline, CDR1 is SGHTA and CDR2 FQGTGA. CDR3 residues: CASSLEHARETQYF. CDR3 DNA sequence: TGTGCCAGCAGCTTAGAACACGCTAGAGAGACCCAGTACTTC.

This clone appeared a single time. The chain links TRBV25-1 to TRBJ1-2; no clear D gene. CDR3 size: 13 residues. The ends were cut back, 3 bases at V and 4 bases at J, with 9 bases in the middle. Germline assignment: CDR1 MGHDK and CDR2 SYGVNS. The CDR3 reads CASSDRLIYGYTF. CDR3 in DNA: TGTGCCAGCAGTGACAGGTTGATCTATGGCTACACCTTC.

The CDR3: CATEEGQNNEQFF. In DNA form, the CDR3 reads TGTGCCACTGAGGAGGGCCAAAACAATGAGCAGTTCTTC. The V and J genes are TRBV15 and TRBJ2-1, with D perhaps matching TRBD2 (6 bases). V lost 9 bases and J 5 bases, leaving 14 bases between the germline ends. This CDR3 has 13 residues. Germline V gene lookup returns CDR1 LNHNV and CDR2 YYDKDF (reference sequence).

The chain carries TRBV18 and TRBJ1-2; a possible D gene is TRBD1 (5 bases). Trimming stripped 5 bases from V and 3 bases from J, with 13 bases between. Germline lookup yields CDR1 KGHSH and CDR2 LQKENI. The CDR3 is 14 residues long. The CDR3 DNA sequence: TGTGCCAGCTCAAGCCAGGGTTCAGACTATGGCTACACCTTC. This gives the protein CASSSQGSDYGYTF.

The chain combines TRBV28 with TRBJ2-3; 12 bases match TRBD2. From germline, CDR1 is MDHEN and CDR2 SYDVKM. The CDR3 totals 16 residues. The V segment lost 6 bases and the J segment 4 bases; nucleotides outside the gene matches: 8. This chain's CDR3 is CASSSRLAGDSDTQYF. The CDR3 coding sequence is TGTGCCAGCAGCAGCCGACTAGCGGGAGATTCAGATACGCAGTATTTT.

This clone appeared a few times. J is TRBJ2-3 and V is TRBV28; D remains unclear. The CDR3 extends over 16 amino acids. CDR1 is MDHEN and CDR2 is SYDVKM in the germline V gene. Trimming took off 5 bases at V and 4 bases at J, with 19 bases between the two ends. This CDR3 is CASSPQGLGLSDTQYF. The CDR3, as DNA: TGTGCCAGCAGTCCCCAAGGCCTAGGCCTCTCAGATACGCAGTATTTT.

The chain combines TRBV19 with TRBJ2-7, with 11 bases aligning to TRBD2. The V segment lost 4 bases and the J segment 3 bases; nucleotides outside the gene matches: 8. The length of the CDR3 is 16 residues. In germline, CDR1 is LNHDA, CDR2 SQIVND (reference sequence). The CDR3 region has the DNA TGTGCCAGTAGTAAGGTCACTAGCGGGAGCAACTACGAGCAGTACTTC. Translated, it gives CASSKVTSGSNYEQYF.